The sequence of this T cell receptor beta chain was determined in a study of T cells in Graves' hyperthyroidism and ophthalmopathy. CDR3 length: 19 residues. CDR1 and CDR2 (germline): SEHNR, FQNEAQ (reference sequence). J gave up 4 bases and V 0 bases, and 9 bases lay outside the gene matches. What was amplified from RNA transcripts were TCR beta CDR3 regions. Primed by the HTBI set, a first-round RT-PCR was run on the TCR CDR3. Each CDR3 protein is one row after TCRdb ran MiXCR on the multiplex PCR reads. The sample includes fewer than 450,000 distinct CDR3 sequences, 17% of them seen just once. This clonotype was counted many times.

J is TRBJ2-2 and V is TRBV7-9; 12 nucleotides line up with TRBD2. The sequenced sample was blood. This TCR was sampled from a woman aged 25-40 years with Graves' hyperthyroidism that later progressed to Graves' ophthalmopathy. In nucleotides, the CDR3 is TGTGCCAGCAGCTTAGCCTGGACTAGCGGGACGTCAGCCACCGGGGAGCTGTTTTTT. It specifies CASSLAWTSGTSATGELFF.